This TCR beta chain is drawn from a study of blood T cell repertoires in COVID-19. Generated by immunoSEQ multiplex PCR, the TCRdb table keeps only in-frame clones and is missing some. Counted here are 210,000 or so clones, about three quarters occurring once; the ten biggest clones make up under 3.5%. This CDR3 spans 19 amino acids. CDR1 and CDR2 from the germline V gene are SNHLY and FYNNEI. With 6 bases removed from V and 0 bases from J, the gap between germline ends came to 24 bases. This sequence joins TRBV2 and TRBJ1-3; the D gene is possibly TRBD1 (6 bases). This TCR was sampled from a woman older than 75 with active or convalescent COVID-19. The sample comprised peripheral blood. The CDR3, as DNA: TGTGCCAGCAGAGCCGGACGTTTGATACAGGGCCTCTCTGGAAACACCATATATTTT. Amino acids: CASRAGRLIQGLSGNTIYF.